The rows below give T cell receptor beta chains drawn from one sample of a study of blood T cell repertoires in COVID-19. TCRdb's table, derived via immunoSEQ multiplex PCR, lists solely in-frame clones and lacks some. The table has 79,000 or so clones, more than 75% seen once. The source material was peripheral blood. The origin of the receptors is a man aged 55-75 years with COVID-19, enrolled during active disease. CDR3s include the opening cysteine and the closing phenylalanine or tryptophan. A D gene is named only where the DNA matches it firmly. Some rows have no size entry. The others give once, few or many, or a class for an expanded clone.

d_call clone_size j_call v_call cdr3_nt cdr3_aa
- few TRBJ2-2 TRBV7-9 TGTGCCAGCAGCTTCCCCCACGGACTGCACCCCGTGGGAGGGGAGCTGTTTTTT CASSFPHGLHPVGGELFF
TRBD1 - TRBJ1-1 TRBV4-1 TGCGCCAGCAGCCAAGGACAGGGCACTGAAGCTTTCTTT CASSQGQGTEAFF
- once TRBJ1-2 TRBV6-5 TGTGCCAGCAGTTTACAGACCAACTATGGCTACACCTTC CASSLQTNYGYTF
- - TRBJ2-7 TRBV19 TGTGCCAGTGGCCCCCCCACTCCTACGGGCGAGCAGTACTTC CASGPPTPTGEQYF
- once TRBJ1-3 TRBV6-1 TGTGCCAGCAGTGAAGTTCTAGGAAACACCATATATTTT CASSEVLGNTIYF
- - TRBJ1-4 TRBV12-3/TRBV12-4 TGTGCCAGCAGTTCCCGCGCAAATGAAAAACTGTTTTTT CASSSRANEKLFF
TRBD1 - TRBJ2-7 TRBV18 TGTGCCAGCTCAGAGACAGGGCTCTCCTCCTACGAGCAGTACTTC CASSETGLSSYEQYF
TRBD2 - TRBJ2-5 TRBV5-1 TGCGCCAGCAGGGGAGGGTTTGTACAAGAGACCCAGTACTTC CASRGGFVQETQYF
- - TRBJ2-1 TRBV28 TGTGCCAGCAGTTTGGGGGGGACAATTATGAATGAGCAGTTCTTC CASSLGGTIMNEQFF
TRBD1 many TRBJ2-2 TRBV10-1 TGCGCCAGCAGTGACCCGGTGGGGACAGAGGCCACCGGGGAGCTGTTTTTT CASSDPVGTEATGELFF
- - TRBJ2-1 TRBV7-3 TGTGCCAGCAGCTTAACGTTCGGGTACAATGAGCAGTTCTTC CASSLTFGYNEQFF
TRBD1 - TRBJ1-1 TRBV2 TGTGCCAGCGGGACAGGACAGAACACTGAAGCTTTCTTT CASGTGQNTEAFF
- - TRBJ2-1 TRBV2 TGTGCCAGCGCGATCCGGGACTCCTACAATGAGCAGTTCTTC CASAIRDSYNEQFF
- once TRBJ2-7 TRBV14 TGTGCCAGCAGGGGAGGAGCAGCTTCCTACGAGCAGTACTTC CASRGGAASYEQYF
- - TRBJ1-2 TRBV6-5 TGTGCCAGCACCCCCCGGGACTCCTATGGCTACACCTTC CASTPRDSYGYTF
- many TRBJ2-2 TRBV3-1/TRBV3-2 TGTGCCAGCAGCGGTGGGGAGGGACATAAGAACACCGGGGAGCTGTTTTTT CASSGGEGHKNTGELFF
- - TRBJ2-2 TRBV6-6 TGTGCCAGCAGTTTACGGCAGGGGAACACCGGGGAGCTGTTTTTT CASSLRQGNTGELFF
- few TRBJ1-6 TRBV5-1 TGCGCCAGCAGCTTACAGGACAGTTATAATTCACCCCTCCACTTT CASSLQDSYNSPLHF
- - TRBJ2-5 TRBV5-1 TGCGCCAGCAGCTTGTTAGGCCGCGGGACTCAAGAGACCCAGTACTTC CASSLLGRGTQETQYF
- once TRBJ1-6 TRBV5-1 TGCGCCAGCAGCTTGGCAGGGCCAAGCTCCTATAATTCACCCCTCCACTTT CASSLAGPSSYNSPLHF
TRBD1 - TRBJ1-6 TRBV2 TGTGCCAGCAGAGAACAGGGGGTAGAGTCACCCCTCCACTTT CASREQGVESPLHF
TRBD1 - TRBJ2-1 TRBV4-1 TGCGCCAGCGGGGGGACAGGGGTCAATGAGCAGTTCTTC CASGGTGVNEQFF